The 10 T cell receptor beta chains below come from one sample, sequenced in a study of T-cell reconstitution after alpha-beta-depleted transplantation in children. Molecular barcoding with unique molecular identifiers was used for the TCRbeta library. TCRdb fed the PCR reads into MiXCR, producing one record per CDR3 protein. The table lists about 190,000 distinct CDR3 sequences, approximately 10% of them singletons, with roughly an eighth in the top ten. The sample here was PBMCs, taken before TCRalphabeta/CD19-depleted stem cell transplant. All receptors derive from a boy aged 2 to 10 with acute myeloid leukemia, due to receive a stem cell transplant.

This clonotype came up many times. An end of the junction does not agree with germline; a read error may underlie this. The rearrangement uses TRBV5-5 and TRBJ1-5; D remains unclear. CDR3 size: 15 residues. Germline V lookup: CDR1 SGHKS, CDR2 YYEKEE (reference sequence). DNA for the CDR3: TGTGCCAGCAGTTTGGGCGAGAATAGCAATCAGCCCCAGCATTTT. Protein product: CASSLGENSNQPQHF. Complete variable domain (other parts from reference TRBV5-5 and TRBJ1-5): DAGVTQSPTHLIKTRGQQVTLRCSPISGHKSVSWYQQVLGQGPQFIFQYYEKEERGRGNFPDRFSARQFPNYSSELNVNALLLGDSALYLCASSLGENSNQPQHFGDGTRLSIL.

The V gene is TRBV5-1, the J gene TRBJ2-4; perhaps D is TRBD1 or TRBD2 (5 bases each). Germline CDR1 and CDR2: SGHRS and YFSETQ. The CDR3 length is 15 residues. V lost 6 bases and J lost 4, with 17 bases in between. The CDR3 DNA sequence: TGCGCCAGCACCGCCTGGACCGGGACGAAAAACATTCAGTACTTC. Residues: CASTAWTGTKNIQYF.

This clonotype appeared many times. The V gene is TRBV7-9, the J gene TRBJ1-5, with TRBD1 matching over 9 bases. CDR3 size: 14 residues. The germline CDR1 and CDR2 sequences are SEHNR and FQNEAQ (reference sequence). The J segment lost 5 bases and the V segment lost 5 bases, leaving 4 bases of the junction unmatched. Here the CDR3 DNA reads TGTGCCAGCAGCCTGGGACAGGGTGATCAGCCCCAGCATTTT. Its translation: CASSLGQGDQPQHF. Using reference TRBV7-9 and TRBJ1-5 for the parts outside the CDR3, the full variable domain is DTGVSQNPRHKITKRGQNVTFRCDPISEHNRLYWYRQTLGQGPEFLTYFQNEAQLEKSRLLSDRFSAERPKGSFSTLEIQRTEQGDSAMYLCASSLGQGDQPQHFGDGTRLSIL.

The table lists this clonotype with many counts. The chain carries TRBV20-1 and TRBJ2-1, with D unresolved. The germline CDR1 and CDR2 sequences are DFQATT and SNEGSKA (reference sequence). The germline V and J ends were trimmed by 1 base and 4 bases, with 17 bases remaining between them. The CDR3 covers 16 residues. CDR3 region: CSARVGRPPVYNEQFF. In DNA, the CDR3 is TGCAGTGCTAGAGTAGGGCGACCACCCGTTTACAATGAGCAGTTCTTC.

This clonotype was detected ten times or more. The V and J genes are TRBV2 and TRBJ2-1; 9 nucleotides align to TRBD2. This CDR3 comprises 17 residues. Germline-derived CDR1 and CDR2 are SNHLY and FYNNEI. Trimming cost V 1 base and J 6 bases; bases outside gene matches: 10. This CDR3 reads CASSEEVRGGLPNEQFF. The CDR3 region has the DNA TGTGCCAGCAGTGAAGAGGTGCGGGGGGGCCTTCCCAATGAGCAGTTCTTC.

The rearrangement joins TRBV28 to TRBJ2-7; D is unresolved. The CDR3 contains 14 residues. Germline CDR1 reads MDHEN; CDR2 reads SYDVKM. Trimming took 7 bases from V and 3 from J, leaving 16 bases between them. Written as DNA, the CDR3 is TGTGCCAGCACCTCCGGCCCCAGCCGCTACGAGCAGTACTTC. Protein product: CASTSGPSRYEQYF.

To note about this clonotype: A much larger clone lies a single base off, so this may be a read error. The V call is TRBV3-1, the J call TRBJ2-2; 14 bases map to TRBD2. The CDR3 is made up of 15 amino acids. With V trimmed by 8 bases and J by 6 bases, 5 bases remained unmatched. The V gene's germline CDR1 is LGHDT and CDR2 YNNKEL (reference sequence). The CDR3 nucleotides read TGTGCCAGCGCCGGGACTAGCGGGAGCGCCGGGGAGCTGTTTTTT. Translating it yields CASAGTSGSAGELFF.

In its sample, this clonotype was seen many times. The chain uses TRBV7-9 and TRBJ2-3; 14 bases match TRBD2. The CDR3 consists of 15 residues. Germline CDR1 is SEHNR and CDR2 is FQNEAQ (reference sequence). With 5 bases clipped from V and 4 bases from J, the junction kept 2 bases outside the gene matches. This CDR3 is CASSPTSGGADTQYF. In nucleotides, the CDR3 is TGTGCCAGCAGCCCGACTAGCGGGGGGGCAGATACGCAGTATTTT.

This clonotype appeared many times. The chain links TRBV7-8 to TRBJ1-1; weak D call: TRBD1 (6 bases). The CDR3 totals 14 residues. Trimming stripped 4 bases from V and 5 bases from J, with 14 bases between. Germline V CDR1 and CDR2: SGHVS, FQNEAQ. CDR3 protein: CASSSAGGNTEAFF. CDR3 in DNA: TGTGCCAGCAGCTCGGCCGGGGGCAATACTGAAGCTTTCTTT. Variable domain in full (rest from reference TRBV7-8 and TRBJ1-1): GAGVSQSPRYKVAKRGQDVALRCDPISGHVSLFWYQQALGQGPEFLTYFQNEAQLDKSGLPSDRFFAERPEGSVSTLKIQRTQQEDSAVYLCASSSAGGNTEAFFGQGTRLTVV.

This clonotype was counted at least ten times. The chain combines TRBV10-3 with TRBJ2-5, with 10 bases matching TRBD1. V shed 6 bases and J 2 bases; nucleotides not matched to a gene: 6. CDR3 length equals 15 residues. Germline V gene data show CDR1 as ENHRY and CDR2 as SYGVKD. The CDR3, as DNA: TGTGCCATCAGGGGACAGGGGAAGGAACAAGAGACCCAGTACTTC. It translates to CAIRGQGKEQETQYF.